This T cell receptor (beta chain) is drawn from a study of T-cell reconstitution after alpha-beta-depleted transplantation in children. Study observations and caveats: Reported findings indicate that, about two months after transplant, alpha-beta T cells came from several hundred expanded clones, which were derived from non-depleted graft cells. Among T cells one year after transplant, newly produced cells accounted for most counts and diversity.

The CDR3 is 12 amino acids. Germline CDR1 and CDR2: SEHNR and FQNEAQ (reference sequence). V dropped 4 bases and J dropped 5 bases, with 9 bases sitting between them. Unique molecular identifiers were incorporated during preparation of the TCRbeta library. A single record per CDR3 protein comes from TCRdb applying MiXCR to the PCR reads. The sample holds about 300,000 distinct CDR3 sequences, nearly 8% seen once. This clonotype was counted many times. The target antigen is unknown. The sample here was peripheral blood, taken 360 days after TCRalphabeta/CD19-depleted stem cell transplant. This chain links TRBV7-9 with TRBJ2-7; D unresolved. The receptor was isolated from a female patient between 2 and 15 years old who had a stem cell transplant for Fanconi anemia, so the T cells may come from the graft donor. The CDR3 DNA reads as TGTGCCAGCAGCTCCCTCGTCCACGAGCAGTACTTC. This translates into CASSSLVHEQYF.